Following are 6 T cell receptor beta chains from one sample sequenced in a study of cytomegalovirus exposure and HLA in healthy donors. 60 Vbeta and 13 Jbeta primers were used in PCR. Assay: immunoSEQ multiplex PCR; the TCRdb copy retains only in-frame clones and omits some. Its table lists about 130,000 clones. Material for sequencing was PBMCs. The receptors here all came from a man aged 18-30 years in good health and CMV-seronegative.

The rearrangement uses TRBV6-1 and TRBJ1-6, with TRBD1 identical over 8 bases. CDR3 size: 17 residues. CDR1 is MNHNS, CDR2 SASEGT, per germline. Unmatched junction bases numbered 5, after V lost 4 bases and J lost 0 bases. CDR3 nucleotide sequence: TGTGCCAGCAGTGTCGAACAGGGGGGCTCCTATAATTCACCCCTCCACTTT. Translated: CASSVEQGGSYNSPLHF.

The chain joins TRBV7-3 to TRBJ2-7; 12 nucleotides match TRBD2. V lost 4 bases to trimming and J lost 4 bases; unmatched junction nucleotides: 5. The CDR3 length is 15 residues. Germline V gene sequence: CDR1 SGHTA, CDR2 FQGTGA. CDR3 sequence reads: CASSWLAGGHYEQYF. The CDR3 DNA reads as TGTGCCAGCAGCTGGCTAGCGGGGGGGCATTACGAGCAGTACTTC. Looking up the rest from reference TRBV7-3 and TRBJ2-7 gives the full variable domain: GAGVSQTPSNKVTEKGKYVELRCDPISGHTALYWYRQSLGQGPEFLIYFQGTGAADDSGLPNDRFFAVRPEGSVSTLKIQRTERGDSAVYLCASSWLAGGHYEQYFGPGTRLTVT.

V usage is TRBV19 and J usage is TRBJ1-5, with D possibly matching TRBD1 (5 bases). The V end lost 3 bases, the J end lost 5 bases, and 14 bases lay between the germline ends. The CDR3 extends over 15 amino acids. Per the germline V gene, CDR1 is LNHDA and CDR2 is SQIVND (reference sequence). The CDR3, as DNA: TGTGCCAGTAGTATCACAGGTAGAATGGATCAGCCCCAGCATTTT. Encoded protein: CASSITGRMDQPQHF.

The rearrangement joins TRBV13 to TRBJ2-1; maybe TRBD2 (5 bases). The CDR3 has 13 residues. The V end lost 3 bases, the J end lost 7 bases, and 10 bases lay between the germline ends. The germline V gene has CDR1 PRHDT and CDR2 FYEKMQ (reference sequence). This chain's CDR3 is CASSFTSLNEQFF. In DNA, the CDR3 is TGTGCCAGCAGCTTCACTAGTTTGAATGAGCAGTTCTTC.

The rearrangement links TRBV6-1 to TRBJ1-2, with D possibly being TRBD1 (5 bases). Per germline, CDR1 MNHNS and CDR2 SASEGT. V was clipped by 3 bases and J by 4 bases, with 15 bases between them. This CDR3 is 15 amino acids long. This chain's CDR3 is CASSEKVTEIYGYTF. The DNA of the CDR3 is TGTGCCAGCAGTGAGAAAGTGACAGAGATCTATGGCTACACCTTC.

This chain uses TRBV11-3 with TRBJ1-2; 8 bases agree with TRBD1. Germline V gives CDR1 SGHNT, CDR2 YENEEA. CDR3 length equals 15 residues. With V trimmed by 5 bases and J by 2 bases, 7 bases remained unmatched. CDR3 sequence: CASSPRTGTNYGYTF. For the CDR3, the DNA is TGTGCCAGCAGCCCTAGGACAGGGACCAACTATGGCTACACCTTC.